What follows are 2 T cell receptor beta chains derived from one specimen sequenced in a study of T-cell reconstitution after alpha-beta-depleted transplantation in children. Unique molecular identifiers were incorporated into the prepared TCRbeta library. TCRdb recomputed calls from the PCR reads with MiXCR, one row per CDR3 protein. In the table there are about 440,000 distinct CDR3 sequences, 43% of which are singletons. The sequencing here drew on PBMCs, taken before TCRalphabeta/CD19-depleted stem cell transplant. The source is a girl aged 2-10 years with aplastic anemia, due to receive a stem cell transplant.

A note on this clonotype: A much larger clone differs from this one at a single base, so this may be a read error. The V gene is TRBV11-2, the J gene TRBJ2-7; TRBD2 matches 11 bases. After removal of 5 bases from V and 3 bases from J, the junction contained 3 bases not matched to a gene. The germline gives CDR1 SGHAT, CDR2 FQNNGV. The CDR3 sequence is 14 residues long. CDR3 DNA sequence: TGTGCCAGCAGCCGGGGACTAGCGGACTACGAGCAGTACTTC. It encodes CASSRGLADYEQYF. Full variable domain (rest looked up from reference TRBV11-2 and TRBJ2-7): EAGVAQSPRYKIIEKRQSVAFWCNPISGHATLYWYQQILGQGPKLLIQFQNNGVVDDSQLPKDRFSAERLKGVDSTLKIQPAKLEDSAVYLCASSRGLADYEQYFGPGTRLTVT.

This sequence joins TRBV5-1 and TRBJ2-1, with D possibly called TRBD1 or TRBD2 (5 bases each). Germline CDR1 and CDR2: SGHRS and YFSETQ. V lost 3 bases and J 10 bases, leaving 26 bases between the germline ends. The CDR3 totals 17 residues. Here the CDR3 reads CASSSDRKPRLWYEQFF. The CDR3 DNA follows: TGCGCCAGCAGCTCCGACAGAAAACCTCGACTATGGTACGAGCAGTTCTTC.